The table lists the clone carrying this T cell receptor (beta chain) with many counts. This CDR3 spans 14 amino acids. Trimming left V 1 base short and J 4 bases short, with 11 bases between. CDR1 SEHNR and CDR2 FQNEAQ come from the germline V gene (reference sequence). The source of the sample is a study of early T cells in non-severe SARS-CoV-2 infection. Whole-study context: From unsorted whole blood, bulk RNA was sequenced, and the chains remained unpaired.

Individual cDNA molecules received unique molecular identifiers. TCRdb reprocessed the 5' RACE reads with MiXCR, giving one entry per CDR3 protein. The sample contains about 84,000 distinct CDR3 sequences, 12% of which appear only once. This chain links TRBV7-9 with TRBJ2-7; no clear D gene. The clonotype was recovered from an adult who was a healthcare worker with PCR-confirmed SARS-CoV-2 infection or an uninfected control (not recorded which). Sequencing was performed on whole blood. The CDR3 bases are TGTGCCAGCAGCTTAGAGTTGGGGTCTTACGAGCAGTACTTC. It is translated as CASSLELGSYEQYF.